A single sample gave rise to the 17 T cell receptor beta chains below, sequenced in a study of T cells in Graves' hyperthyroidism and ophthalmopathy. TCR beta CDR3 region amplification was performed from RNA transcripts. Primed by the HTBI set, a first-round RT-PCR was run on the TCR CDR3. In TCRdb, the multiplex PCR reads were re-called with MiXCR into one record per CDR3 protein. The sample lists fewer than 900,000 distinct CDR3 sequences, about a sixth occurring once. Source material: blood. These receptors were taken from a man younger than 35 with Graves' hyperthyroidism.

The chain couples TRBV29-1 to TRBJ2-7; perhaps TRBD2 as D (6 bases). The CDR3 sequence is 15 residues long. Germline lookup yields CDR1 SQVTM and CDR2 ANQGSEA. Trimming cost V 7 bases and J 1 base, with 20 bases left between them. The CDR3 DNA reads as TGCAGCGCCTCGGGGGTGGGAGGTCAGTCCTACGAGCAGTACTTC. Its translation: CSASGVGGQSYEQYF.

This clonotype was seen a few times. V is TRBV20-1 and J is TRBJ1-3; D is unclear. This CDR3 spans 16 amino acids. The germline V and J ends were trimmed by 0 bases and 4 bases, with 16 bases remaining between them. The germline CDR1 and CDR2 sequences are DFQATT and SNEGSKA (reference sequence). This CDR3 reads CSARDLMFGGGNTIYF. The CDR3 region has the DNA TGCAGTGCTAGAGATTTAATGTTCGGCGGAGGAAACACCATATATTTT.

This clonotype was counted ten times or more. The chain's CDR3 is CASSLTPDTQYF. As DNA, the CDR3 is TGTGCCAGCAGTTTAACCCCAGATACGCAGTATTTT. The chain couples TRBV28 to TRBJ2-3; D not certain. V lost 2 bases to trimming and J lost 4 bases, with 4 bases between them. The CDR3 extends over 12 amino acids. Germline V gene data show CDR1 as MDHEN and CDR2 as SYDVKM.

This clonotype was seen more than once but under ten times. In DNA form, the CDR3 reads TGTGCCAGCAGTCGACTGAACACCGGGGAGCTGTTTTTT. Encoded protein: CASSRLNTGELFF. The chain employs TRBV6-2 or TRBV6-3 and TRBJ2-2; D gene uncertain. This CDR3 is built from 13 residues. V dropped 5 bases and J dropped 1 base, with 5 bases sitting between them. The germline V gene encodes CDR1 MNHEY and CDR2 SVGEGT.

The sample holds a few counts of this clonotype. The rearrangement uses TRBV28 and TRBJ2-5; 10 bases match TRBD2. The CDR3 has 16 amino acids. V dropped 2 bases and J dropped 2; count of bases not matched to a gene: 5. CDR1 and CDR2 (germline): MDHEN, SYDVKM. CDR3 loop: CASSLAGTSEQETQYF. In nucleotides, the CDR3 is TGTGCCAGCAGTTTAGCGGGGACTAGCGAACAAGAGACCCAGTACTTC.

This sequence joins TRBV20-1 and TRBJ2-7, with 7 positions matching TRBD1. This CDR3 has 14 residues. V shed 6 bases, J shed 1 base, and the junction held 9 bases outside the gene matches. Germline values: CDR1 DFQATT, CDR2 SNEGSKA (reference sequence). This CDR3 is CSAPQTGRSYEQYF. Here the CDR3 DNA reads TGCAGTGCCCCCCAGACAGGGAGATCCTACGAGCAGTACTTC.

This clonotype was seen a handful of times. The CDR3 sequence is CASSRGRRGNEQFF. The DNA of the CDR3 is TGTGCCAGCAGCCGAGGGCGTCGGGGCAATGAGCAGTTCTTC. The J gene is TRBJ2-1, the V gene TRBV3-1; a possible D gene is TRBD2 (5 bases). The germline V gene encodes CDR1 LGHDT and CDR2 YNNKEL (reference sequence). V was clipped by 4 bases and J by 6 bases, with 13 bases between them. This CDR3 spans 14 amino acids.

This clonotype was recorded a few times. The chain couples TRBV30 to TRBJ2-7; D gene ambiguous. V shed 1 base and J shed 4 bases, with 11 bases lying between them. Germline V gene sequence: CDR1 GTSNPN, CDR2 SVGIG (reference sequence). The CDR3 runs to 13 residues. CDR3 protein: CAWSGGRPYEQYF. As DNA, the CDR3 is TGTGCCTGGAGTGGAGGTAGGCCGTACGAGCAGTACTTC. The full variable domain, rest sourced from reference TRBV30 and TRBJ2-7, is SQTIHQWPATLVQPVGSPLSLECTVEGTSNPNLYWYRQAAGRGLQLLFYSVGIGQISSEVPQNLSASRPQDRQFILSSKKLLLSDSGFYLCAWSGGRPYEQYFGPGTRLTVT.

This clonotype was seen a few times. J is TRBJ2-1 and V is TRBV5-1, with TRBD2 matching 10 bases. This CDR3 has 16 amino acids. The germline V gene has CDR1 SGHRS and CDR2 YFSETQ. V dropped 0 bases and J dropped 9; count of bases not matched to a gene: 9. This CDR3 is CASSLDPSGSWGEQFF. The DNA for the CDR3 is TGCGCCAGCAGCTTGGATCCTAGCGGGAGTTGGGGTGAGCAGTTCTTC.

The chain joins TRBV7-2 to TRBJ2-7, with no clear D. CDR1 is SGHTA, CDR2 FQGNSA, per germline. Trimming stripped 5 bases from V and 0 bases from J, with 14 bases between. CDR3 length equals 15 residues. In DNA form, the CDR3 reads TGTGCCAGCAGCCTCAGCTGGGCTAGCTCCTACGAGCAGTACTTC. Protein product: CASSLSWASSYEQYF.

This clonotype was detected a few times. The V gene is TRBV7-3, the J gene TRBJ2-3; D perhaps matches TRBD2 (6 bases). The length of the CDR3 is 15 residues. Trimming cost V 5 bases and J 3 bases, with 15 bases left between them. The germline V gene encodes CDR1 SGHTA and CDR2 FQGTGA. CDR3 region: CASSPRGSVTDTQYF. The CDR3 region has the DNA TGTGCCAGCAGCCCACGGGGGAGTGTTACAGATACGCAGTATTTT.

V is TRBV5-6 and J is TRBJ1-2, with D possibly TRBD1 on 5 matching bases. CDR3 length: 14 residues. Germline CDR1 and CDR2: SGHDT and YYEEEE. Trimming stripped 4 bases from V and 5 bases from J, with 15 bases between. The CDR3 here is CASSRDGREYGYTF. CDR3 bases: TGTGCCAGCAGCAGGGACGGCAGAGAGTATGGCTACACCTTC.

This clonotype was counted only a few times. The genes are TRBV18 and TRBJ1-1, with TRBD1 as a possible D gene (5 bases). Germline lookup yields CDR1 KGHSH and CDR2 LQKENI. This CDR3 has 14 residues. V lost 3 bases and J 4 bases, leaving 12 bases between the germline ends. CDR3 residues: CASSPGLRGTEAFF. CDR3 sequence (DNA): TGTGCCAGCTCACCGGGTTTGAGGGGCACTGAAGCTTTCTTT.

This clonotype was counted only a few times. The genes are TRBV7-6 and TRBJ2-1; D remains ambiguous. CDR3 length: 14 amino acids. The V end was cut by 5 bases, the J end by 10 bases, with 18 bases between. The germline CDR1 and CDR2 sequences are SGHVS and FNYEAQ. CDR3 in amino acids: CASSPITMEGEQFF. CDR3 sequence (DNA): TGTGCCAGCAGCCCTATCACCATGGAAGGGGAGCAGTTCTTC.

This chain uses TRBV28 with TRBJ1-4; TRBD1 agrees at 7 bases. J gave up 5 bases and V 6 bases, and 6 bases lay outside the gene matches. Germline V lookup: CDR1 MDHEN, CDR2 SYDVKM. CDR3 length: 14 residues. This chain's CDR3 is CASRPGQENEKLFF. The CDR3 nucleotides read TGTGCCAGCAGACCCGGACAGGAAAATGAAAAACTGTTTTTT.

This clonotype occurred a few times. This sequence joins TRBV19 and TRBJ1-5; 9 bases fit TRBD1. Per germline, CDR1 LNHDA and CDR2 SQIVND (reference sequence). Losses at the gene ends were 7 bases for V and 2 bases for J; bases not matched to a gene: 6. The CDR3 is 15 amino acids. CDR3 region: CASNPQGAGNQPQHF. The DNA for the CDR3 is TGTGCCAGTAACCCACAGGGGGCCGGCAATCAGCCCCAGCATTTT.

The V call is TRBV7-3, the J call TRBJ2-1; TRBD2 matches at 9 bases. With 4 bases clipped from V and 7 bases from J, the junction kept 5 bases outside the gene matches. The CDR3 spans 14 residues. Per germline, CDR1 SGHTA and CDR2 FQGTGA. Here the CDR3 reads CASSSSGKPNEQFF. Written as DNA, the CDR3 is TGTGCCAGCAGCTCTAGCGGGAAACCAAATGAGCAGTTCTTC.